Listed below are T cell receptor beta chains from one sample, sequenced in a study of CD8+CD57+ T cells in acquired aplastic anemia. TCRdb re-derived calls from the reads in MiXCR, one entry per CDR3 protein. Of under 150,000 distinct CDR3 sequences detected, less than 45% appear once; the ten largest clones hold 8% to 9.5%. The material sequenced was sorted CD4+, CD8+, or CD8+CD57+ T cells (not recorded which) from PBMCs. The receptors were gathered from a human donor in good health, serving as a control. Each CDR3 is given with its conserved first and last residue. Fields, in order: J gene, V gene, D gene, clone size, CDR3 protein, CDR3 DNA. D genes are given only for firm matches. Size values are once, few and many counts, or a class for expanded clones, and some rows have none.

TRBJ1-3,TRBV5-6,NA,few,CASSALRTGNTIYF,TGTGCCAGCAGCGCTCTCCGGACTGGAAACACCATATATTTT
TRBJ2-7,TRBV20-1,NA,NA,CSALGRDEQYF,TGCAGTGCCCTGGGTCGCGACGAGCAGTACTTC
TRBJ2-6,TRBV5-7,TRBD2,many,CASSLTGLAGVLSGANVLTF,TGTGCCAGCAGCTTGACGGGACTAGCGGGGGTCCTGTCTGGGGCCAACGTCCTGACTTTC
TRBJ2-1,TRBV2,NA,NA,CASIQASYNEQFF,TGTGCCAGCATACAGGCCTCCTACAATGAGCAGTTCTTC
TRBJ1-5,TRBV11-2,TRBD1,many,CASSPNTGAKNQPQHF,TGTGCCAGCAGCCCCAACACAGGGGCGAAGAATCAGCCCCAGCATTTT
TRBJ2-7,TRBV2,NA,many,CASSRGSYEQYF,TGTGCCAGCAGCCGGGGCTCCTACGAGCAGTACTTC
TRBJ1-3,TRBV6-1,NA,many,CASSALVSTSGNTIYF,TGTGCCAGCAGTGCGCTGGTCAGCACCTCTGGAAACACCATATATTTT
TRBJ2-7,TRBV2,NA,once,CASSDLNTGELYF,TGTGCCAGCAGTGACCTTAACACCGGGGAGCTGTACTTC
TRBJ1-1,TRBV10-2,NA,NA,CASSELRYTEAFF,TGCGCCAGCAGTGAACTCAGGTACACTGAAGCTTTCTTT
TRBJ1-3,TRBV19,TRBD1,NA,CASSNGGGRNTIYF,TGTGCCAGTAGTAACGGAGGGGGCAGAAACACCATATATTTT
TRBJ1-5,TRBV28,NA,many,CASSLGSRDNQPQHF,TGTGCCAGCAGTTTAGGGTCCAGGGACAATCAGCCCCAGCATTTT
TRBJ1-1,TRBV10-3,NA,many,CATKQVNTEAFF,TGTGCCACGAAACAGGTGAACACTGAAGCTTTCTTT
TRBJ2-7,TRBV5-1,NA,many,CASRETGWREQYF,TGCGCCAGCAGGGAAACAGGGTGGCGAGAGCAGTACTTC
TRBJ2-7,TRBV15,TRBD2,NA,CATSRTSGPSYEQYF,TGTGCCACCAGCAGAACTAGCGGCCCTTCCTACGAGCAGTACTTC
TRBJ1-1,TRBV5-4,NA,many,CASSLGPETNTEAFF,TGTGCCAGCAGCTTGGGGCCGGAGACGAACACTGAAGCTTTCTTT
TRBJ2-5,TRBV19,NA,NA,CASSTSGSRPETQYF,TGTGCCAGTAGTACGAGTGGGAGCAGGCCGGAGACCCAGTACTTC
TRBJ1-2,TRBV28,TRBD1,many,CASSPSGTGNGYTF,TGTGCCAGCAGCCCCTCCGGGACAGGGAATGGCTACACCTTC
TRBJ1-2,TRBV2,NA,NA,CASINRQGTAYGYTF,TGTGCCAGCATAAATAGGCAGGGAACTGCCTATGGCTACACCTTC
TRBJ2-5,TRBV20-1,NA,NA,CSARAGVNTGESQYF,TGCAGTGCTAGAGCGGGGGTAAACACCGGGGAGTCCCAGTACTTC
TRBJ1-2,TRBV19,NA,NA,CASSIAGAALYGYTF,TGTGCCAGTAGTATCGCAGGGGCGGCTCTCTATGGCTACACCTTC
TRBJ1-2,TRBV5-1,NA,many,CASSLEQTNYGYTF,TGCGCCAGCAGCTTGGAACAGACTAACTATGGCTACACCTTC
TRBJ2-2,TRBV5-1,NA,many,CASSLKRGGNTGELFF,TGCGCCAGCAGCTTGAAGAGGGGTGGGAACACCGGGGAGCTGTTTTTT
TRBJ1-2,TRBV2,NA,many,CAGGQGIDGYTF,TGTGCCGGGGGGCAGGGCATAGATGGCTACACCTTC
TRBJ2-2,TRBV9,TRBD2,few,CASGVPGTSGRRAGELFF,TGTGCCAGCGGCGTCCCCGGGACTAGCGGGAGAAGGGCCGGGGAGCTGTTTTTT
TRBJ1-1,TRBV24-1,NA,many,CATSQNTEAFF,TGTGCCACCTCACAGAACACTGAAGCTTTCTTT
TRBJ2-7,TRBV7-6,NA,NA,CASSAPRGEQYF,TGTGCCAGCAGCGCCCCACGGGGAGAGCAGTACTTC
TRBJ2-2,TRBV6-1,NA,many,CASSLIALDTGELFF,TGTGCCAGCAGTCTAATTGCATTGGACACCGGGGAGCTGTTTTTT
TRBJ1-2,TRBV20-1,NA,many,CSARDSEKLPNYGYTF,TGCAGTGCTAGAGACTCGGAAAAGCTACCTAACTATGGCTACACCTTC
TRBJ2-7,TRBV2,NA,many,CASGSLDGYEQYF,TGTGCCAGCGGGTCCCTAGATGGGTACGAGCAGTACTTC
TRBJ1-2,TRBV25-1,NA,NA,CASSEKGVGYGYTF,TGTGCCAGCAGTGAGAAGGGGGTGGGCTATGGCTACACCTTC
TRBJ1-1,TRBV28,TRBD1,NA,CASSLPPVPGQRAFF,TGTGCCAGCAGTCTTCCACCCGTTCCGGGACAGAGGGCTTTCTTT